Sequencing of this T cell receptor beta chain was carried out in a study of blood T cell repertoires in COVID-19. Study-level information: Material from acute and convalescent COVID-19 was sourced from the United States, Italy and Spain.

Unmatched junction bases numbered 8, after V lost 1 base and J lost 2 bases. The CDR3 sequence is 16 residues long. Germline assignment: CDR1 SGHRS and CDR2 YFSETQ. Generated by immunoSEQ multiplex PCR, the TCRdb table keeps only in-frame clones and is missing some. Among 110,000 to 150,000 clones listed, around 90% were seen once. The rearrangement uses TRBV5-1 and TRBJ2-5; 7 nucleotides match TRBD1. This TCR derives from a woman older than 75 with acute or convalescent COVID-19. The material sequenced was peripheral blood. In nucleotides, the CDR3 is TGCGCCAGCAGCTTGCGGTCGACAGGGCTACAAGAGACCCAGTACTTC. Residues: CASSLRSTGLQETQYF.